Reported below is one TCR beta chain. What it binds is unknown. The primer mix had 60 Vbeta and 13 Jbeta primers. Measured with immunoSEQ multiplex PCR; TCRdb has only the in-frame clones, and not every one. The data show more than 85,000 clones, approximately 72% seen once. The CDR3 sequence is 14 residues long. V was trimmed by 6 bases and J by 2 bases, leaving 13 bases between them. Germline V lookup: CDR1 SGHVS, CDR2 FNYEAQ. These data belong to a study of cytomegalovirus exposure and HLA in healthy donors. Study-wide points: Segments of the TCR beta V type were, in most cases, productive about 90% or about 30% of the time in an earlier analysis.

This clonotype was obtained from a man aged 25 to 40 in good health and CMV-seropositive. The sequenced sample was PBMCs. The chain couples TRBV7-6 to TRBJ1-1, with D perhaps TRBD1 (5 bases). This CDR3 reads CASRPTDRNTEAFF. DNA for the CDR3: TGTGCCAGCAGACCTACTGACAGAAACACTGAAGCTTTCTTT.